The rows below give T cell receptor beta chains drawn from one sample of a study of cytomegalovirus exposure and HLA in healthy donors. Libraries were prepared by immunoSEQ multiplex PCR; TCRdb keeps only in-frame clonotypes and omits some of them. The profile covers approximately 140,000 clones, with 73% appearing a single time and roughly an eighth taken by the ten largest. The sample was PBMCs. Receptor source: a human donor in good health. Each CDR3 is given without its conserved first and last residue.

v_call,cdr3_aa
TRBV5-1,ASSLGPKGAYNEQF
TRBV29-1,SASDSNGYT
TRBV11-2,ASKTSIETDTQY
TRBV9,ASSAAGGGDEQF
TRBV4-2,ASSPGLVVNEQF
TRBV27,ASSTPYEQY
TRBV5-1,ASSLEVAGNSPLH
TRBV7-2,ASSPDRNYGYT
TRBV27,ASSLVTSNEQY
TRBV19,ASRKGQDTEAF
TRBV5-1,ASSLGLAGGEQF
TRBV6-6,ASSPRDWQETQY
TRBV4-1,ASSPSVGRGAYEQY
TRBV4-1,ASSRLWGRDSLFEQY
TRBV7-9,ASSFPDRNYGYT
TRBV11-2,ASSSLRRDTSWSADTQY
TRBV6-1,ASSEALAGVGGETQY